This T cell receptor beta chain appears in the sequencing data of a study of immune heterogeneity within non-small cell lung tumors. In a multiplex PCR, 32 V and 13 J primers amplified TCR beta CDR3. TCRdb fed the multiplex PCR reads into MiXCR, producing one record per CDR3 protein. The top ten clones hold 3% to 4.5% of a sample with about 34,000 distinct CDR3 sequences, less than 35% of them seen once. This clonotype occurred many times. Template was bulk tumor genomic DNA, 550 to 650 ng per sample. Surgical sampling yielded several biopsies per primary tumor (spaced far apart). Their non-small cell lung cancer was newly diagnosed and untreated, and the patients underwent curative surgery. CDR3 length equals 15 residues. The germline V gene has CDR1 SGHTA and CDR2 FQGTGA. With 3 bases clipped from V and 4 bases from J, the junction kept 4 bases outside the gene matches.

The material sequenced was lung tumor tissue. This receptor was taken from a man aged 40-49 years with non-small cell lung cancer. This chain connects TRBV7-3 to TRBJ2-1, with TRBD2 matching over 9 bases. The CDR3 sequence: CASSFGLAIYNEQFF. The DNA of the CDR3 is TGTGCCAGCAGCTTCGGACTAGCGATATACAATGAGCAGTTCTTC. Looking up the rest from reference TRBV7-3 and TRBJ2-1 gives the full variable domain: GAGVSQTPSNKVTEKGKYVELRCDPISGHTALYWYRQSLGQGPEFLIYFQGTGAADDSGLPNDRFFAVRPEGSVSTLKIQRTERGDSAVYLCASSFGLAIYNEQFFGPGTRLTVL.